The 20 T cell receptor beta chains listed next were all sequenced from one sample in a study of blood T cell repertoires in COVID-19. Here immunoSEQ multiplex PCR was the method, and the copy in TCRdb shows in-frame clones only, minus some. The sample carries about 280,000 clones, about 85% recorded once. Sequenced input: peripheral blood. The origin of the receptors is a human donor in a cohort sampled during active COVID-19.

This clone was detected once. The J gene is TRBJ1-4, the V gene TRBV5-4, with 7 bases that match TRBD1. This CDR3 contains 18 residues. Germline assignment: CDR1 SGHNT and CDR2 YYREEE (reference sequence). With 3 bases clipped from V and 2 bases from J, the junction kept 13 bases outside the gene matches. CDR3 DNA: TGTGCCAGCAGCTCCCTGATAGGGGGCGTCAATACTAATGAAAAACTGTTTTTT. The encoded protein is CASSSLIGGVNTNEKLFF.

The V call is TRBV28, the J call TRBJ2-1; possibly TRBD2 for D (6 bases). Per germline, CDR1 MDHEN and CDR2 SYDVKM. Trimming took 5 bases from V and 8 from J, leaving 19 bases between them. The CDR3 loop spans 15 amino acids. The chain's CDR3 is CASSGTGTAEDEQFF. In DNA, the CDR3 is TGTGCCAGCAGTGGAACCGGGACTGCCGAGGATGAGCAGTTCTTC. The full variable domain, completed using reference TRBV28 and TRBJ2-1, is DVKVTQSSRYLVKRTGEKVFLECVQDMDHENMFWYRQDPGLGLRLIYFSYDVKMKEKGDIPEGYSVSREKKERFSLILESASTNQTSMYLCASSGTGTAEDEQFFGPGTRLTVL.

This sequence joins TRBV7-2 and TRBJ2-1; TRBD2 matches 9 bases. CDR1 SGHTA and CDR2 FQGNSA come from the germline V gene. V was clipped by 4 bases and J by 7 bases; unmatched bases: 14. This CDR3 has 17 residues. The CDR3 reads CASSSPGVAGGRNEQFF. CDR3 coding DNA: TGTGCCAGCAGCTCCCCCGGGGTGGCGGGAGGGCGGAATGAGCAGTTCTTC.

The chain couples TRBV6-5 to TRBJ2-1; TRBD2 matches 13 bases. The CDR3 totals 15 residues. Germline values: CDR1 MNHEY, CDR2 SVGAGI. The V segment lost 6 bases and the J segment 7 bases; nucleotides outside the gene matches: 6. CDR3 region: CASSKGLAGENEQFF. The CDR3 DNA is TGTGCCAGCAGCAAAGGACTAGCGGGAGAAAATGAGCAGTTCTTC.

The chain has TRBV18 and TRBJ2-1, with 10 bases that match TRBD2. This CDR3 has 15 residues. Looked up from germline, CDR1 is KGHSH and CDR2 is LQKENI. V trimming: 7 bases; J trimming: 6 bases; junction bases outside the gene matches: 9. The CDR3 DNA is TGTGCCAGCTTACCGAGCGGGAGGGAATTCAATGAGCAGTTCTTC. Translation: CASLPSGREFNEQFF.

Comments on this clone: This sample also contains other DNA sequences that code for the same CDR3. This sequence joins TRBV4-3 and TRBJ2-1; a possible D gene is TRBD2 (5 bases). V was shortened by 0 bases and J by 7 bases, with 13 bases between the two germline ends. Per the germline V gene, CDR1 is LGHNA and CDR2 is YSLEER. This CDR3 is 15 amino acids long. CDR3 sequence reads: CASSQELARVNEQFF. The DNA of the CDR3 is TGCGCCAGCAGCCAAGAGTTAGCGAGGGTGAATGAGCAGTTCTTC.

This sequence joins TRBV20-1 and TRBJ2-1; 7 bases are shared with TRBD2. V shed 3 bases, J shed 6 bases, and the junction held 11 bases outside the gene matches. Looked up from germline, CDR1 is DFQATT and CDR2 is SNEGSKA (reference sequence). The CDR3 has 15 residues. The DNA of the CDR3 is TGCAGTGCTAGTACGGCGGGAGTTGTGGGCAATGAGCAGTTCTTC. Translation: CSASTAGVVGNEQFF.

The chain recombines TRBV4-2 with TRBJ1-5; a weak D match, TRBD1 (6 bases). In germline, CDR1 is LGHNA, CDR2 YNFKEQ. Trimming cost V 2 bases and J 7 bases, with 15 bases left between them. The CDR3 loop spans 15 amino acids. The CDR3 region is CASSQSDRPEQPQHF. CDR3 nucleotide sequence: TGTGCCAGCAGCCAATCCGACAGGCCAGAACAGCCCCAGCATTTT.

The chain employs TRBV28 and TRBJ1-1; TRBD1 matches 7 bases. The junction had 3 bases not matched to a gene; V was cut back by 6 bases and J by 5 bases. The CDR3 length is 12 residues. Germline V CDR1 and CDR2: MDHEN, SYDVKM. The CDR3 DNA is TGTGCCAGCAGCCTCAGGGGGACTGAAGCTTTCTTT. Translation gives CASSLRGTEAFF.

The chain recombines TRBV7-8 with TRBJ2-7; no firm D call. The CDR3 is 14 residues long. CDR1 and CDR2 (germline): SGHVS, FQNEAQ. V lost 3 bases and J 0 bases, leaving 9 bases between the germline ends. The CDR3 reads CASSFRRNSYEQYF. The CDR3 coding sequence is TGTGCCAGCAGCTTTAGGAGAAACTCCTACGAGCAGTACTTC.

The chain employs TRBV15 and TRBJ1-2; weak D call: TRBD1 (5 bases). Germline values: CDR1 LNHNV, CDR2 YYDKDF (reference sequence). Trimming cost V 5 bases and J 5 bases, with 18 bases left between them. This CDR3 is 15 amino acids long. CDR3 in DNA: TGTGCCACCAGCCCGAGTTGGGGGGAGATTTATGGCTACACCTTC. Translated, it gives CATSPSWGEIYGYTF.

The rearrangement joins TRBV7-2 to TRBJ1-5; no definite D call. Germline values: CDR1 SGHTA, CDR2 FQGNSA. CDR3 length: 12 amino acids. With 0 bases removed from V and 9 bases from J, the gap between germline ends came to 6 bases. The CDR3 nucleotides read TGTGCCAGCAGCTTAGCACGGGGGCCCCAGCATTTT. It translates to CASSLARGPQHF.

The rearrangement links TRBV30 to TRBJ2-2, with 10 bases that match TRBD1. Germline V CDR1 and CDR2: GTSNPN, SVGIG (reference sequence). Trimming took 4 bases from V and 3 from J; bases not matched to a gene: 8. The CDR3 sequence is 16 residues long. The DNA for the CDR3 is TGTGCCTGGAACCCCAAGGGGACAGGGGACACCGGGGAGCTGTTTTTT. This sequence encodes CAWNPKGTGDTGELFF.

This clone came up many times. For the CDR3, the DNA is TGTGCCAGCTCACCAGTTAGCGGGAGGGTCTCCTACGAGCAGTACTTC. It translates to CASSPVSGRVSYEQYF. The chain links TRBV18 to TRBJ2-7; 11 nucleotides match TRBD2. Germline trimming cut 2 bases from V and 0 bases from J; bases unmatched to any gene: 3. Germline lookup yields CDR1 KGHSH and CDR2 LQKENI. The CDR3 totals 16 residues.

This sequence joins TRBV4-3 and TRBJ2-2; TRBD2 matches 7 bases. Trimming at V came to 3 bases and at J to 4 bases, leaving 11 bases not matched to a gene. The CDR3 loop spans 17 amino acids. Germline V CDR1 and CDR2: LGHNA, YSLEER. The DNA of the CDR3 is TGCGCCAGCAGCCAGGACCCACTAGCGATCCCCACCGGGGAGCTGTTTTTT. Translated: CASSQDPLAIPTGELFF.

This rearrangement joins TRBV28 to TRBJ1-5, with 8 bases fitting TRBD1. J gave up 4 bases and V 6 bases, and 8 bases lay outside the gene matches. The CDR3 extends over 15 amino acids. CDR1 is MDHEN, CDR2 SYDVKM, per germline. CDR3 loop: CASRTGTGQNQPQHF. The CDR3 DNA reads as TGTGCCAGCAGGACCGGGACAGGACAAAATCAGCCCCAGCATTTT. Complete variable domain (other parts from reference TRBV28 and TRBJ1-5): DVKVTQSSRYLVKRTGEKVFLECVQDMDHENMFWYRQDPGLGLRLIYFSYDVKMKEKGDIPEGYSVSREKKERFSLILESASTNQTSMYLCASRTGTGQNQPQHFGDGTRLSIL.

The chain carries TRBV6-5 and TRBJ2-7, with D tentatively TRBD2 (5 bases). V lost 6 bases and J 11 bases, leaving 14 bases between the germline ends. The CDR3 extends over 11 amino acids. CDR1 is MNHEY, CDR2 SVGAGI, per germline. The CDR3 sequence: CASRGTGKEYF. CDR3 sequence (DNA): TGTGCCAGCAGAGGAACGGGGAAGGAGTACTTC.

The chain links TRBV6-5 to TRBJ1-1; D gene unclear. The CDR3 consists of 13 residues. Germline assignment: CDR1 MNHEY and CDR2 SVGAGI. V gave up 6 bases and J gave up 4 bases, with 12 bases separating them. CDR3 region: CASSLTPGTEAFF. For the CDR3, the DNA is TGTGCCAGCAGCCTTACCCCGGGCACTGAAGCTTTCTTT.

The chain is built from TRBV20-1 and TRBJ2-1, with D possibly matching TRBD2 (5 bases). The CDR3 covers 10 residues. The V gene's germline CDR1 is DFQATT and CDR2 SNEGSKA (reference sequence). The V end lost 4 bases, the J end lost 13 bases, and 11 bases lay between the germline ends. CDR3 DNA: TGCAGTGCTAAGGACTCTGTTCAGTTCTTC. Its translation is CSAKDSVQFF.

To note about this clone: Other nucleotide sequences in the sample specify the same CDR3. The genes are TRBV5-1 and TRBJ2-7, with 7 bases matching TRBD1. Germline V gene data show CDR1 as SGHRS and CDR2 as YFSETQ. This CDR3 has 13 residues. V lost 2 bases to trimming and J lost 2 bases; unmatched junction nucleotides: 1. The CDR3 sequence is CASSLQGTYEQYF. In DNA form, the CDR3 reads TGCGCCAGCAGCTTACAGGGGACCTACGAGCAGTACTTC.